This TCR beta chain was obtained from a study of blood T cell repertoires in COVID-19. Overall study: From the United States, Italy and Spain came samples of acute and convalescent COVID-19. PBMCs, B-cell-depleted T cells, or T cells were the source of the cDNA or gDNA that made up the material.

Germline CDR1 and CDR2: SNHLY and FYNNEI. V was clipped by 6 bases and J by 2 bases; unmatched bases: 7. The CDR3 is 15 residues long. In the original processing: The authors estimated nucleated cell counts from reference gene primer amplification. Sequencing used immunoSEQ multiplex PCR; TCRdb keeps in-frame clones, though not all of them. V, J and clone size derive from that table, while D and trimming were established from the DNA sequence. The table shows more than 70,000 clones, with approximately 86% occurring only once. V usage is TRBV2 and J usage is TRBJ1-3; 7 nucleotides line up with TRBD1. The source is a man between 60 and 75 years old with acute or convalescent COVID-19. Material for sequencing was peripheral blood. CDR3 coding DNA: TGTGCCAGCAGCATGGGACAGTCGACTGGAAACACCATATATTTT. This gives the protein CASSMGQSTGNTIYF.